A selection of T cell receptor beta chains follows, all from one sample in a study of cytotoxic CD8 clonotypes in ibrutinib-treated CLL. Data came from immunoSEQ multiplex PCR; TCRdb stores just in-frame clones and leaves some out. The table shows roughly 220,000 clones, with roughly three quarters occurring only once. The sample here was PBMCs, taken after 12 months of ibrutinib treatment. The receptors come from a human donor with chronic lymphocytic leukemia. The CDR3 runs from the conserved cysteine through the conserved F or W. A D gene is named only where the DNA matches it firmly. Clone size appears in some rows only: once, few, many, or a class for an expanded clone.

abundance: few; j_gene: TRBJ2-3; d_gene: TRBD2; v_gene: TRBV2; CDR3nt: TGTGCCAGCACACTAGCGGCGGATACGCAGTATTTT; CDR3aa: CASTLAADTQYF
abundance: .; j_gene: TRBJ2-3; d_gene: TRBD2; v_gene: TRBV7-2; CDR3nt: TGTGCCAGCAGCTACAGGGCTAGCGGGAGCGATACGCAGTATTTT; CDR3aa: CASSYRASGSDTQYF
abundance: .; j_gene: TRBJ1-1; d_gene: .; v_gene: TRBV4-2; CDR3nt: TGTGCCAGCAGCCAAGGACACCTGAACACTGAAGCTTTCTTT; CDR3aa: CASSQGHLNTEAFF
abundance: .; j_gene: TRBJ1-5; d_gene: .; v_gene: TRBV9; CDR3nt: TGTGCCAGCAGCGTAGGATATAGCAATCAGCCCCAGCATTTT; CDR3aa: CASSVGYSNQPQHF
abundance: .; j_gene: TRBJ2-5; d_gene: .; v_gene: TRBV6-6; CDR3nt: TGTGCCAGCAGTTTCGCCGGGGGCGAGACCCAGTACTTC; CDR3aa: CASSFAGGETQYF
abundance: few; j_gene: TRBJ2-1; d_gene: .; v_gene: TRBV28; CDR3nt: TGTGCCAGCAGTTTGGCGGTCAGTTACAAGGGTGAGCAGTTCTTC; CDR3aa: CASSLAVSYKGEQFF
abundance: .; j_gene: TRBJ1-3; d_gene: .; v_gene: TRBV28; CDR3nt: TGTGCCAGCAGTTTATTCGCCGCCGGCTCTGGAAACACCATATATTTT; CDR3aa: CASSLFAAGSGNTIYF
abundance: few; j_gene: TRBJ2-7; d_gene: .; v_gene: TRBV6-1; CDR3nt: TGTGCCAGCAGTGAAGTTGGAGACAGCGCCTACGAGCAGTACTTC; CDR3aa: CASSEVGDSAYEQYF
abundance: once; j_gene: TRBJ2-7; d_gene: .; v_gene: TRBV6-5; CDR3nt: TGTGCCAGCACCCGGGGAGGACAGTCCGAGCAGTACTTC; CDR3aa: CASTRGGQSEQYF
abundance: .; j_gene: TRBJ1-1; d_gene: .; v_gene: TRBV11-2; CDR3nt: TGTGCCAGCAGCGGAGTGACTGAAGCTTTCTTT; CDR3aa: CASSGVTEAFF
abundance: .; j_gene: TRBJ1-1; d_gene: .; v_gene: TRBV7-3; CDR3nt: TGTGCCAGCAGCTCCCTAGGGGGGGTAGTGGGCACTGAAGCTTTCTTT; CDR3aa: CASSSLGGVVGTEAFF
abundance: .; j_gene: TRBJ2-7; d_gene: .; v_gene: TRBV9; CDR3nt: TGTGCCAGCAGCCCGCGGGGTTGGGACGAGCAGTACTTC; CDR3aa: CASSPRGWDEQYF
abundance: few; j_gene: TRBJ1-2; d_gene: .; v_gene: TRBV7-2; CDR3nt: TGTGCCAGCAGCCCCCGTCCAGTTAACTATGGCTACACCTTC; CDR3aa: CASSPRPVNYGYTF
abundance: .; j_gene: TRBJ1-2; d_gene: .; v_gene: TRBV19; CDR3nt: TGTGCCAGTAGTACCTCCTATGGCTACACCTTC; CDR3aa: CASSTSYGYTF
abundance: .; j_gene: TRBJ1-5; d_gene: TRBD1; v_gene: TRBV18; CDR3nt: TGTGCCAGCTCACAGGGACAGGGGCATCAGCCCCAGCATTTT; CDR3aa: CASSQGQGHQPQHF
abundance: .; j_gene: TRBJ2-5; d_gene: .; v_gene: TRBV5-1; CDR3nt: TGCGCCAGCAGTACTCAGGGCCAAGAGACCCAGTACTTC; CDR3aa: CASSTQGQETQYF
abundance: .; j_gene: TRBJ2-3; d_gene: TRBD2; v_gene: TRBV4-3; CDR3nt: TGCGCCAGCAGCTCGCGGACTAGCGGAAGCACAGATACGCAGTATTTT; CDR3aa: CASSSRTSGSTDTQYF
abundance: few; j_gene: TRBJ2-5; d_gene: .; v_gene: TRBV5-6; CDR3nt: TGTGCCAGCAGCTTGGCAGGGACCCAGTACTTC; CDR3aa: CASSLAGTQYF
abundance: .; j_gene: TRBJ2-7; d_gene: TRBD1; v_gene: TRBV5-1; CDR3nt: TGCGCCAGCAGCTGGGAGACAGGGGACTACGAGCAGTACTTC; CDR3aa: CASSWETGDYEQYF
abundance: .; j_gene: TRBJ2-1; d_gene: .; v_gene: TRBV9; CDR3nt: TGTGCCAGCAGCGTAGCTATTGGTGAGCAGTTCTTC; CDR3aa: CASSVAIGEQFF
abundance: .; j_gene: TRBJ1-2; d_gene: TRBD1; v_gene: TRBV6-4; CDR3nt: TGTGCCAGCAGTGACGGGGGGACAGGGGAATCGTATGGCTACACCTTC; CDR3aa: CASSDGGTGESYGYTF
abundance: .; j_gene: TRBJ1-2; d_gene: .; v_gene: TRBV2; CDR3nt: TGTGCCAGCAGTTCCGACGGGACACTCCATGGCTACACCTTC; CDR3aa: CASSSDGTLHGYTF
abundance: .; j_gene: TRBJ2-1; d_gene: TRBD1; v_gene: TRBV29-1; CDR3nt: TGCAGCGTTGCAGGGGGCCTTGAGCAGTTCTTC; CDR3aa: CSVAGGLEQFF
abundance: few; j_gene: TRBJ1-6; d_gene: TRBD1; v_gene: TRBV27; CDR3nt: TGTGCCAGCCATACAGGGGGGAATAATTCACCCCTCCACTTT; CDR3aa: CASHTGGNNSPLHF
abundance: .; j_gene: TRBJ2-1; d_gene: .; v_gene: TRBV4-1; CDR3nt: TGCGCCAGCAGCCCAGGAGCCAACTCCTACAATGAGCAGTTCTTC; CDR3aa: CASSPGANSYNEQFF
abundance: .; j_gene: TRBJ2-5; d_gene: .; v_gene: TRBV5-6; CDR3nt: TGTGCCAGCAGCTTGGAGGTGGGAGAGCTCCAAGAGACCCAGTACTTC; CDR3aa: CASSLEVGELQETQYF
abundance: once; j_gene: TRBJ2-3; d_gene: .; v_gene: TRBV5-1; CDR3nt: TGCGCCAGCAGCAGCGGACCAGATACGCAGTATTTT; CDR3aa: CASSSGPDTQYF
abundance: .; j_gene: TRBJ1-1; d_gene: .; v_gene: TRBV19; CDR3nt: TGTGCCAGTAGTATAGTTAAGGGGGTCGGCTACACTGAAGCTTTCTTT; CDR3aa: CASSIVKGVGYTEAFF
abundance: .; j_gene: TRBJ2-1; d_gene: TRBD2; v_gene: TRBV7-3; CDR3nt: TGTGCCAGCAGCTGGGGACTAGCGGGAGGTGAGCAGTTCTTC; CDR3aa: CASSWGLAGGEQFF
abundance: once; j_gene: TRBJ1-5; d_gene: TRBD1; v_gene: TRBV4-3; CDR3nt: TGCGCCAGCAACCAAGGGACAGCTAGCAATCAGCCCCAGCATTTT; CDR3aa: CASNQGTASNQPQHF
abundance: .; j_gene: TRBJ1-2; d_gene: .; v_gene: TRBV7-3; CDR3nt: TGTGCCAGCAGCTACAGTTATGGCTACACCTTC; CDR3aa: CASSYSYGYTF
abundance: .; j_gene: TRBJ1-3; d_gene: TRBD1; v_gene: TRBV5-6; CDR3nt: TGTGCCAGCAGCTTGGGGACAGGATTATTCTCTGGAAACACCATATATTTT; CDR3aa: CASSLGTGLFSGNTIYF
abundance: .; j_gene: TRBJ1-4; d_gene: .; v_gene: TRBV7-9; CDR3nt: TGTGCCAGCAGCCTGGGACAATCAACTAATGAAAAACTGTTTTTT; CDR3aa: CASSLGQSTNEKLFF
abundance: few; j_gene: TRBJ1-5; d_gene: .; v_gene: TRBV30; CDR3nt: TGTGCCTGGAGTTCATGGGACAATCAGCCCCAGCATTTT; CDR3aa: CAWSSWDNQPQHF
abundance: .; j_gene: TRBJ2-3; d_gene: .; v_gene: TRBV25-1; CDR3nt: TGTGCCAGCAGTGAGTCCTTAGGGACCGGAGGGGATACGCAGTATTTT; CDR3aa: CASSESLGTGGDTQYF
abundance: .; j_gene: TRBJ2-7; d_gene: TRBD2; v_gene: TRBV7-2; CDR3nt: TGTGCCAGCAGCCCTAGGTCTAGCGGGGCCTCCTACGAGCAGTACTTC; CDR3aa: CASSPRSSGASYEQYF
abundance: .; j_gene: TRBJ2-1; d_gene: .; v_gene: TRBV11-3; CDR3nt: TGTGCCAGCAGCATAAACAATGAGCAGTTCTTC; CDR3aa: CASSINNEQFF